This passage covers 20 T cell receptor beta chains from one sample sequenced in a study of glioma-infiltrating T cells after dendritic cell vaccination. Some clones are missing from TCRdb's copy, which holds only in-frame ones; the method was immunoSEQ multiplex PCR. The profile shows 91,000 or so clones, over 80% of them singletons. As to time point: after dendritic cell vaccination, including at tumor progression/relapse. The sample in question was blood, obtained after dendritic cell vaccination. The receptor source for this set is a human donor with glioblastoma.

The V and J genes are TRBV9 and TRBJ1-1, with D perhaps TRBD1 (6 bases). Looked up from germline, CDR1 is SGDLS and CDR2 is YYNGEE. Trimming pared 4 bases from V and 4 bases from J, leaving 17 bases between. The CDR3 is 15 amino acids. As DNA, the CDR3 is TGTGCCAGCAGCCCGCACCGAGTGGGGGCCACTGAAGCTTTCTTT. This encodes CASSPHRVGATEAFF.

This clone showed up just a few times. The chain carries TRBV5-1 and TRBJ2-7; D unresolved. This CDR3 is 13 amino acids long. V was clipped by 4 bases and J by 3 bases, with 11 bases between them. CDR1 and CDR2 from the germline V gene are SGHRS and YFSETQ. The CDR3: CASSLLRGYEQYF. The CDR3 coding sequence is TGCGCCAGCAGCCTGCTAAGAGGCTACGAGCAGTACTTC.

The chain links TRBV28 to TRBJ2-7; D not certain. CDR3 length equals 13 residues. V shed 6 bases and J shed 2 bases, with 11 bases lying between them. CDR1 is MDHEN and CDR2 is SYDVKM in the germline V gene. CDR3 DNA sequence: TGTGCCAGCAGGCGGAGAGGTACCTACGAGCAGTACTTC. It encodes CASRRRGTYEQYF.

The chain recombines TRBV7-3 with TRBJ2-2; 7 bases match TRBD2. The CDR3 is 17 residues long. Trimming cost V 0 bases and J 6 bases; bases outside gene matches: 10. From germline, CDR1 is SGHTA and CDR2 FQGTGA. CDR3 region: CASSLTARLARPGELFF. For the CDR3, the DNA is TGTGCCAGCAGCTTAACGGCCAGACTAGCCCGTCCCGGGGAGCTGTTTTTT.

The V and J genes are TRBV7-9 and TRBJ1-4; D perhaps matches TRBD1 (5 bases). The CDR3 runs 17 residues. Germline V gene sequence: CDR1 SEHNR, CDR2 FQNEAQ (reference sequence). V shed 1 base and J shed 8 bases, with 20 bases lying between them. CDR3 DNA sequence: TGTGCCAGCAGCTTAGGGGGGACTCCGGAAGGAAAAGAAAAACTGTTTTTT. Translating it yields CASSLGGTPEGKEKLFF.

The sample holds a few counts of this clone. The chain couples TRBV7-8 to TRBJ1-5; tentatively, D is TRBD1 (6 bases). The germline V gene encodes CDR1 SGHVS and CDR2 FQNEAQ. CDR3 length: 16 amino acids. V gave up 2 bases and J gave up 7 bases, with 18 bases separating them. The DNA of the CDR3 is TGTGCCAGCAGCTTAATTCAGGGGCAGCGTGGACAGCCCCAGCATTTT. As protein: CASSLIQGQRGQPQHF.

The V call is TRBV29-1, the J call TRBJ2-7, with TRBD1 identical over 9 bases. The germline V gene has CDR1 SQVTM and CDR2 ANQGSEA. The CDR3 spans 13 residues. J gave up 5 bases and V 6 bases, and 8 bases lay outside the gene matches. In DNA, the CDR3 is TGCAGCGTCCTAGGACAGGGGCTCAACGAGCAGTACTTC. Translated: CSVLGQGLNEQYF.

V and J are TRBV4-1 and TRBJ2-7, with TRBD2 matching 13 bases. Germline values: CDR1 MGHRA, CDR2 YSYEKL. J lost 2 bases, V lost 3 bases, and 1 base had no gene match. This CDR3 region has 15 residues. The CDR3 nucleotides are TGCGCCAGCAGCCACGGACTAGCGGGAGCCTACGAGCAGTACTTC. Translated, it gives CASSHGLAGAYEQYF.

Written as DNA, the CDR3 is TGTGCCACCCCAGGGGGCGTGGATGGCTACACCTTC. Translation gives CATPGGVDGYTF. V is TRBV30 and J is TRBJ1-2; 8 nucleotides align to TRBD1. The length of the CDR3 is 12 residues. The germline V gene has CDR1 GTSNPN and CDR2 SVGIG (reference sequence). Losses at the gene ends were 8 bases for V and 6 bases for J; bases not matched to a gene: 8.

The gene calls are TRBV10-2 and TRBJ2-1, with TRBD2 identical over 8 bases. In germline, CDR1 is WSHSY, CDR2 SAAADI. Trimming removed 10 bases from V and 9 bases from J; junction bases left unmatched: 20. The CDR3 runs 16 residues. Here the CDR3 reads CATGGSYSGARGEQFF. CDR3 coding DNA: TGCGCCACGGGGGGGTCATATAGCGGGGCACGTGGTGAGCAGTTCTTC.

This clone was seen a few times. The V call is TRBV5-1, the J call TRBJ2-1, with D unclear. V was trimmed by 1 base and J by 6 bases, leaving 8 bases between them. Per germline, CDR1 SGHRS and CDR2 YFSETQ. This CDR3 has 13 residues. CDR3 residues: CASSLNTVNEQFF. The CDR3 coding sequence is TGCGCCAGCAGCTTGAATACAGTCAATGAGCAGTTCTTC.

The gene calls are TRBV12-2 and TRBJ1-2; TRBD1, as called in the table, went unchecked against the DNA. TRBV12-2 is described as a pseudogene. The length of the CDR3 is 14 residues. CDR3 amino acids: CASRLEPGIYGYTF. The CDR3 bases are TGTGCAAGTCGCTTAGAGCCAGGGATTTATGGCTACACCTTC.

The CDR3: CASSPDSDEQYF. CDR3 in DNA: TGTGCCAGCTCACCCGATTCGGACGAGCAGTACTTC. The chain is built from TRBV18 and TRBJ2-7; no firm D call. From germline, CDR1 is KGHSH and CDR2 LQKENI. This CDR3 is 12 amino acids long. V gave up 3 bases and J gave up 5 bases, with 8 bases separating them.

V is TRBV19 and J is TRBJ1-2; 7 positions agree with TRBD1. Germline CDR1 and CDR2: LNHDA and SQIVND (reference sequence). The V segment lost 5 bases and the J segment 4 bases; nucleotides outside the gene matches: 4. The CDR3 loop spans 13 amino acids. This CDR3 reads CASSLDRLYGYTF. The CDR3 DNA is TGTGCCAGTAGTTTGGACAGGCTCTATGGCTACACCTTC.

V is TRBV30 and J is TRBJ2-7, with D perhaps TRBD1 (5 bases). This CDR3 has 14 residues. Deletions cut 0 bases from V and 4 bases from J, with 13 bases between. Germline CDR1 is GTSNPN and CDR2 is SVGIG (reference sequence). This CDR3 is CAWSVGAGRYEQYF. The CDR3 DNA sequence: TGTGCCTGGAGTGTAGGGGCAGGTCGGTACGAGCAGTACTTC.

This clone was picked up one time. The chain combines TRBV6-1 with TRBJ2-3; no clear D gene. The germline V gene has CDR1 MNHNS and CDR2 SASEGT. The CDR3 extends over 17 amino acids. The V and J ends lost 4 bases and 2 bases respectively, with 19 bases between them. For the CDR3, the DNA is TGTGCCAGCAGTGCTAAAAGCCCCTTTTGGGCCACAGATACGCAGTATTTT. Protein: CASSAKSPFWATDTQYF.

The V and J genes are TRBV9 and TRBJ2-2; D is perhaps TRBD2 (6 bases). Germline CDR1 reads SGDLS; CDR2 reads YYNGEE. With 0 bases removed from V and 5 bases from J, the gap between germline ends came to 14 bases. The CDR3 sequence is 16 residues long. This CDR3 reads CASSVGGAIGTGELFF. As DNA, the CDR3 is TGTGCCAGCAGCGTAGGCGGGGCGATTGGGACCGGGGAGCTGTTTTTT.

This clone came up a few times. Here the CDR3 DNA reads TGTGCCAGCAGCGGAGCGGTTGGGCGAGTTCGGGAAAAACTGTTTTTT. Amino acid sequence: CASSGAVGRVREKLFF. The chain links TRBV7-8 to TRBJ1-4; no firm D call. Trimming shortened V by 5 bases and J by 8 bases, and 21 bases separated the two germline ends. CDR1 and CDR2 from the germline V gene are SGHVS and FQNEAQ. This CDR3 spans 16 amino acids. The whole variable domain, filled in from reference TRBV7-8 and TRBJ1-4, reads GAGVSQSPRYKVAKRGQDVALRCDPISGHVSLFWYQQALGQGPEFLTYFQNEAQLDKSGLPSDRFFAERPEGSVSTLKIQRTQQEDSAVYLCASSGAVGRVREKLFFGSGTQLSVL.

This chain connects TRBV7-8 to TRBJ2-7; 8 nucleotides align to TRBD1. Unmatched junction bases numbered 15, after V lost 7 bases and J lost 7 bases. There are 15 residues in the CDR3. CDR1 and CDR2 from the germline V gene are SGHVS and FQNEAQ. CDR3 in amino acids: CASTQPGGDSLEQYF. The DNA for the CDR3 is TGTGCCAGCACCCAGCCAGGGGGCGATTCCCTGGAGCAGTACTTC. Full variable domain (remainder filled in from reference TRBV7-8 and TRBJ2-7): GAGVSQSPRYKVAKRGQDVALRCDPISGHVSLFWYQQALGQGPEFLTYFQNEAQLDKSGLPSDRFFAERPEGSVSTLKIQRTQQEDSAVYLCASTQPGGDSLEQYFGPGTRLTVT.

This clone was seen a handful of times. The rearrangement links TRBV2 to TRBJ2-7, with D possibly TRBD2 on 5 matching bases. The CDR3 totals 12 residues. The germline V gene encodes CDR1 SNHLY and CDR2 FYNNEI. Deletions cut 4 bases from V and 3 bases from J, with 7 bases between. In DNA form, the CDR3 reads TGTGCCAGCAGTGTCGGACTCTACGAGCAGTACTTC. It encodes CASSVGLYEQYF.